The 8 T cell receptor beta chains given below trace back to one sample, sequenced in a study of CD8+ T cells in alopecia areata. The authors extracted RNA and reverse transcribed it into cDNA as the sequencing template. The protocol was immunoSEQ multiplex PCR, while the TCRdb copy is restricted to in-frame clones and leaves out a portion. This sample yields hundreds of thousands of clones, of which 50% to 60% are seen a single time; 0.45% belongs to the top ten. The sample in question was CD4+ T cells sorted from blood, obtained at week 0. Every receptor here comes from a human donor with alopecia areata.

The chain carries TRBV30 and TRBJ1-2; TRBD1 aligns across 8 bases. The CDR3 loop spans 13 amino acids. Looked up from germline, CDR1 is GTSNPN and CDR2 is SVGIG (reference sequence). V lost 2 bases to trimming and J lost 4 bases; unmatched junction nucleotides: 3. CDR3 sequence: CAWSIGTGYGYTF. The DNA of the CDR3 is TGTGCCTGGAGTATTGGGACAGGCTATGGCTACACCTTC. Full variable domain (outside the CDR3, taken from reference TRBV30 and TRBJ1-2): SQTIHQWPATLVQPVGSPLSLECTVEGTSNPNLYWYRQAAGRGLQLLFYSVGIGQISSEVPQNLSASRPQDRQFILSSKKLLLSDSGFYLCAWSIGTGYGYTFGSGTRLTVV.

V usage is TRBV19 and J usage is TRBJ1-2; 8 bases are a match to TRBD1. Germline trimming cut 5 bases from V and 2 bases from J; bases unmatched to any gene: 7. The CDR3 covers 15 residues. CDR1 is LNHDA and CDR2 is SQIVND in the germline V gene (reference sequence). In nucleotides, the CDR3 is TGTGCCAGTAGTTCCCGGACAGGGCTGAACTATGGCTACACCTTC. Translating gives CASSSRTGLNYGYTF.

CDR3 region: CAWTRGASSYNEQFF. The CDR3 DNA reads as TGTGCCTGGACTCGGGGGGCTAGCTCCTACAATGAGCAGTTCTTC. J is TRBJ2-1 and V is TRBV30, with D possibly matching TRBD2 (7 bases). The CDR3 spans 15 residues. V dropped 4 bases and J dropped 0 bases, with 13 bases sitting between them. Germline CDR1 reads GTSNPN; CDR2 reads SVGIG (reference sequence). Drawing the rest from reference TRBV30 and TRBJ2-1, the complete variable domain is SQTIHQWPATLVQPVGSPLSLECTVEGTSNPNLYWYRQAAGRGLQLLFYSVGIGQISSEVPQNLSASRPQDRQFILSSKKLLLSDSGFYLCAWTRGASSYNEQFFGPGTRLTVL.

This clone was picked up a small number of times. V is TRBV6-4 and J is TRBJ2-4, with a possible D match to TRBD2 (5 bases). The CDR3 is 14 amino acids. Germline CDR1 reads MRHNA; CDR2 reads SNTAGT. Trimming shortened V by 7 bases and J by 1 base, and 11 bases separated the two germline ends. CDR3 coding DNA: TGTGCCAGCACCACCAGAGGGGCCAAAAACATTCAGTACTTC. This gives the protein CASTTRGAKNIQYF.

This chain connects TRBV7-9 to TRBJ2-3, with 7 bases aligning to TRBD2. This CDR3 is built from 17 residues. V lost 5 bases to trimming and J lost 8 bases; unmatched junction nucleotides: 19. Germline CDR1 is SEHNR and CDR2 is FQNEAQ (reference sequence). The CDR3 sequence is CASSPRLAENPQGTQYF. In nucleotides, the CDR3 is TGTGCCAGCAGCCCGCGACTAGCTGAAAATCCCCAAGGTACGCAGTATTTT. Looking up the rest from reference TRBV7-9 and TRBJ2-3 gives the full variable domain: DTGVSQNPRHKITKRGQNVTFRCDPISEHNRLYWYRQTLGQGPEFLTYFQNEAQLEKSRLLSDRFSAERPKGSFSTLEIQRTEQGDSAMYLCASSPRLAENPQGTQYFGPGTRLTVL.

The chain links TRBV5-1 to TRBJ2-2; possible D gene TRBD1, 5 bases. This CDR3 has 17 amino acids. Trimming cost V 4 bases and J 0 bases, with 16 bases left between them. Germline-derived CDR1 and CDR2 are SGHRS and YFSETQ. The CDR3 DNA is TGCGCCAGCAGCACCTATTACAGGACCTCGAACACCGGGGAGCTGTTTTTT. Translation: CASSTYYRTSNTGELFF.

The chain couples TRBV29-1 to TRBJ2-7; no firm D call. The CDR3 contains 10 residues. V lost 7 bases to trimming and J lost 5 bases, with 9 bases between them. Germline CDR1 and CDR2: SQVTM and ANQGSEA. The CDR3 coding sequence is TGCAGCGCCGTTCTTAACGAGCAGTACTTC. Protein product: CSAVLNEQYF.

This clone was recorded a few times. This chain uses TRBV10-3 with TRBJ2-4; 16 nucleotides match TRBD2. This CDR3 contains 16 residues. Trimming cost V 10 bases and J 8 bases; bases outside gene matches: 11. Per germline, CDR1 ENHRY and CDR2 SYGVKD. CDR3 nucleotide sequence: TGTGCCAGCAGGGGGACTAGCGGGAGGGGAGGGGACATTCAGTACTTC. This sequence encodes CASRGTSGRGGDIQYF.